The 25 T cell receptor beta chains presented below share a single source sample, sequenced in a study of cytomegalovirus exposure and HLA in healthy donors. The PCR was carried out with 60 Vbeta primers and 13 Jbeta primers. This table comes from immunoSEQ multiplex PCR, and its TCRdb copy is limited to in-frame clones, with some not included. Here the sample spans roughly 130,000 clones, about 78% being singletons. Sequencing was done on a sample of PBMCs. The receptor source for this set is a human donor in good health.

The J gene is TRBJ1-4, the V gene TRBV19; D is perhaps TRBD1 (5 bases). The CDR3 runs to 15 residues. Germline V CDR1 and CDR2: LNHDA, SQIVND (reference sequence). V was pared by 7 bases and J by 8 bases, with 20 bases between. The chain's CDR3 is CASTIPSGGNEKLFF. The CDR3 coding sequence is TGTGCCAGTACCATACCCTCGGGGGGTAACGAAAAACTGTTTTTT. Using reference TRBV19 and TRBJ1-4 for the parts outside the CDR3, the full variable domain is DGGITQSPKYLFRKEGQNVTLSCEQNLNHDAMYWYRQDPGQGLRLIYYSQIVNDFQKGDIAEGYSVSREKKESFPLTVTSAQKNPTAFYLCASTIPSGGNEKLFFGSGTQLSVL.

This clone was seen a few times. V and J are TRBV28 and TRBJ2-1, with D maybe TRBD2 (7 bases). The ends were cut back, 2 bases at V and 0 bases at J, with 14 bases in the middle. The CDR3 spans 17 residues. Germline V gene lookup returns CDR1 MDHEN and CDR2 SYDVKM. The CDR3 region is CASSLGGALSSYNEQFF. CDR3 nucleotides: TGTGCCAGCAGTTTAGGGGGGGCCCTGAGCTCCTACAATGAGCAGTTCTTC.

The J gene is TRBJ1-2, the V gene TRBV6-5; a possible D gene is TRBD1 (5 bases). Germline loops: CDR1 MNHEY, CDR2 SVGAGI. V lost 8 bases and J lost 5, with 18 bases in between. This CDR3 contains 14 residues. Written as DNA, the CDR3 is TGTGCCAGCGCACGGGGGGTCGGGTCTTATGGCTACACCTTC. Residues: CASARGVGSYGYTF.

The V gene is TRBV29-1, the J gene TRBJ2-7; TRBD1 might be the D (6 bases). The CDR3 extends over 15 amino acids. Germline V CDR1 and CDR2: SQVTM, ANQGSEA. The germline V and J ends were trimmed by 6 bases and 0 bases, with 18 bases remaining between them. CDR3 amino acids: CSVKHRDKSSYEQYF. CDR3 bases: TGCAGCGTAAAACACCGGGACAAGAGCTCCTACGAGCAGTACTTC.

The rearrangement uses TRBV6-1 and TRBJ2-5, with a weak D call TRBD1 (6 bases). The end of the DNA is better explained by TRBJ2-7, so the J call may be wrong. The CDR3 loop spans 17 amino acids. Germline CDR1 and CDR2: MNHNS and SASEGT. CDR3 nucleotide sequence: TGTGCCAGCAGTGAACCCCGTATAGGGACACTTCACTACGAGCAGTACTTC. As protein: CASSEPRIGTLHYEQYF.

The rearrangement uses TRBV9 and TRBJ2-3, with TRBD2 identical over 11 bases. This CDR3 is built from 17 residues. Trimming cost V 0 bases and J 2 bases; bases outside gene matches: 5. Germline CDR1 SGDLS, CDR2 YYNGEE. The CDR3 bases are TGTGCCAGCAGCGTAGGGTTGGGACTAGCGGACACAGATACGCAGTATTTT. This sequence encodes CASSVGLGLADTDTQYF.

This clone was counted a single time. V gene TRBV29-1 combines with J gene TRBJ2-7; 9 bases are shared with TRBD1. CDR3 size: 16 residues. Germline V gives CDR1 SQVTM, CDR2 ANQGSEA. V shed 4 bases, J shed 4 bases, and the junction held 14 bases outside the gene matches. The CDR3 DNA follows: TGCAGCGTTGCGGGGGGAACAGGGGGCGTTATGTACGAGCAGTACTTC. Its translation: CSVAGGTGGVMYEQYF.

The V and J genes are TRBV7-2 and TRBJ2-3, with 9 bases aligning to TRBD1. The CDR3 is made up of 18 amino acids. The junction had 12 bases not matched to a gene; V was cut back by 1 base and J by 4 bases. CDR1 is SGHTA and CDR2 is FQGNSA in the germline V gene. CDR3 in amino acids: CASSLVDRGTGWADTQYF. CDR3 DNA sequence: TGTGCCAGCAGCTTAGTCGACAGGGGGACTGGCTGGGCAGATACGCAGTATTTT.

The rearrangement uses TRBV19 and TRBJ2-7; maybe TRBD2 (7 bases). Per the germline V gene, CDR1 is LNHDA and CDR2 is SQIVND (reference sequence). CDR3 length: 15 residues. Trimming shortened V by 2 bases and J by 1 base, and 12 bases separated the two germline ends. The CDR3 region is CASSIRAGASYEQYF. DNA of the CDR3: TGTGCCAGTAGTATAAGGGCGGGGGCGTCCTACGAGCAGTACTTC. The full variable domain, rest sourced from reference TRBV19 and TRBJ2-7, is DGGITQSPKYLFRKEGQNVTLSCEQNLNHDAMYWYRQDPGQGLRLIYYSQIVNDFQKGDIAEGYSVSREKKESFPLTVTSAQKNPTAFYLCASSIRAGASYEQYFGPGTRLTVT.

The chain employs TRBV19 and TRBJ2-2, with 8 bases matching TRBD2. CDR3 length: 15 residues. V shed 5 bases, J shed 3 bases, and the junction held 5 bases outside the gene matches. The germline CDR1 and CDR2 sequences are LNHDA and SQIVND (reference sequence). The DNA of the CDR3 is TGTGCCAGTAGTCCCTTCGGGGGGGACACCGGGGAGCTGTTTTTT. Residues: CASSPFGGDTGELFF.

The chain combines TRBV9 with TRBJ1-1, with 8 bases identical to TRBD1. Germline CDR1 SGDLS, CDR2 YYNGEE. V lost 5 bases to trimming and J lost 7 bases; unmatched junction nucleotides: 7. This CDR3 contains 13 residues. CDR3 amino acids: CASSQGAQGEAFF. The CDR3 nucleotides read TGTGCCAGCAGTCAGGGGGCGCAGGGTGAAGCTTTCTTT. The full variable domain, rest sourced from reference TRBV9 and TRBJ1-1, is DSGVTQTPKHLITATGQRVTLRCSPRSGDLSVYWYQQSLDQGLQFLIQYYNGEERAKGNILERFSAQQFPDLHSELNLSSLELGDSALYFCASSQGAQGEAFFGQGTRLTVV.

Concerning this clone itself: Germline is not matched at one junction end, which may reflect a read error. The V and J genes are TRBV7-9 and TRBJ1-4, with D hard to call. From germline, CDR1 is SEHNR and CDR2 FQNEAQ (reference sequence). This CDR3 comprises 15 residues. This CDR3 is CSSSLVHSHNEKLFF. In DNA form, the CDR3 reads TGTTCCAGCAGCTTAGTTCACAGCCACAATGAAAAACTGTTTTTT. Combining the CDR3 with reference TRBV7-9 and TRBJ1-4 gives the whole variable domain DTGVSQNPRHKITKRGQNVTFRCDPISEHNRLYWYRQTLGQGPEFLTYFQNEAQLEKSRLLSDRFSAERPKGSFSTLEIQRTEQGDSAMYLCSSSLVHSHNEKLFFGSGTQLSVL.

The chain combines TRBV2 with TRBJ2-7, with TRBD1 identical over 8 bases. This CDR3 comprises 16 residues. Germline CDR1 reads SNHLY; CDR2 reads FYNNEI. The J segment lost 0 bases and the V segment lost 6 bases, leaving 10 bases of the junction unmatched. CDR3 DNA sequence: TGTGCCAGCAGGAACGAACAGGGGGAAGTCTCCTACGAGCAGTACTTC. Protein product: CASRNEQGEVSYEQYF.

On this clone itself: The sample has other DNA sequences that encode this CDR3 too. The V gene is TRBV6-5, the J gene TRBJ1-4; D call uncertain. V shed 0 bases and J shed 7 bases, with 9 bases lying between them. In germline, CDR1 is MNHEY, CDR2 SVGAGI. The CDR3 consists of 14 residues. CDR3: CASSYSPGGEKLFF. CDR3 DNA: TGTGCCAGCAGTTACTCGCCAGGAGGTGAAAAACTGTTTTTT.

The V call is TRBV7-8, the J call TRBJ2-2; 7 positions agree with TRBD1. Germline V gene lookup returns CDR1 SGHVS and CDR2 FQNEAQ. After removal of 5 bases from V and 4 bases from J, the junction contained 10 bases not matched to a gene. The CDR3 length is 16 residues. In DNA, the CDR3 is TGTGCCAGCAGCCCCGTAGGGGGCGCGATCACCGGGGAGCTGTTTTTT. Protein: CASSPVGGAITGELFF.

CDR3 protein: CASGQVNEKLFF. In DNA, the CDR3 is TGCGCCTCAGGACAGGTGAATGAAAAACTGTTTTTT. The chain recombines TRBV4-1 with TRBJ1-4, with 7 positions matching TRBD1. Germline assignment: CDR1 MGHRA and CDR2 YSYEKL. J was trimmed by 5 bases and V by 11 bases; bases with no gene match: 5. The CDR3 spans 12 residues.

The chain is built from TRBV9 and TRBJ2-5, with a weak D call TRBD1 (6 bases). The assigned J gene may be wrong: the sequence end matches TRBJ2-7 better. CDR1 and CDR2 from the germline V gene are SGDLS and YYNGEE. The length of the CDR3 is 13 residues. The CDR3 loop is CASSGQQGFEQYF. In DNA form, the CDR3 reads TGTGCCAGCAGCGGCCAACAGGGATTCGAGCAGTACTTC.

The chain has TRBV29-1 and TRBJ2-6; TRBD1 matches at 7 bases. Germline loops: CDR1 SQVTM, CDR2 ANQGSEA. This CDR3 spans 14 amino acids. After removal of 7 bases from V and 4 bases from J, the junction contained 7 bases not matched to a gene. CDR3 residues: CSARTGDGANVLTF. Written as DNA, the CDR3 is TGCAGCGCGAGAACAGGGGACGGGGCCAACGTCCTGACTTTC.

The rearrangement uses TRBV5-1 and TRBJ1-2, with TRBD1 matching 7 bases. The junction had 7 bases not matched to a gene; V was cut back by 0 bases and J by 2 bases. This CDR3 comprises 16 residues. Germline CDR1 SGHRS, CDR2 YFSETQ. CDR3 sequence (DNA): TGCGCCAGCAGCTTGGGAGGACAGGCTCTAAACTATGGCTACACCTTC. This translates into CASSLGGQALNYGYTF.

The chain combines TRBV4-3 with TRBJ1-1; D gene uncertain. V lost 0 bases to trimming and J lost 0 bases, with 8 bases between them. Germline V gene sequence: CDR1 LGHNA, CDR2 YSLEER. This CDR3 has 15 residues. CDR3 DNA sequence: TGCGCCAGCAGCCAAGATGACATCATGAACACTGAAGCTTTCTTT. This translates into CASSQDDIMNTEAFF.

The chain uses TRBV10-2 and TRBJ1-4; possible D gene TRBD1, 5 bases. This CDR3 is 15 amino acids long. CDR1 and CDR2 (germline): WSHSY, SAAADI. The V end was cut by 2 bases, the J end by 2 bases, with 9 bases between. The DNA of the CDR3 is TGCGCCAGCAGTGAGAGAAGGGGCACTAATGAAAAACTGTTTTTT. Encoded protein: CASSERRGTNEKLFF.

The CDR3 region is CASSPGVGGYTF. The CDR3 DNA reads as TGTGCCAGCAGCCCGGGGGTCGGTGGCTACACCTTC. The chain links TRBV27 to TRBJ1-2, with D perhaps matching TRBD1 (5 bases). Trimming pared 6 bases from V and 7 bases from J, leaving 12 bases between. Germline V gives CDR1 MNHEY, CDR2 SMNVEV (reference sequence). CDR3 length: 12 amino acids.

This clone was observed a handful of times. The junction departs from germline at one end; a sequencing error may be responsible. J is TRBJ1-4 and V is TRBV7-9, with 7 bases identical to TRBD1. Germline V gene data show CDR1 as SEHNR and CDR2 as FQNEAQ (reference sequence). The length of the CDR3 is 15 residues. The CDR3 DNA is TGTTCCAGCAGCTTCGGGGACAGCGCTAATGAAAAACTGTTTTTT. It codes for CSSSFGDSANEKLFF.

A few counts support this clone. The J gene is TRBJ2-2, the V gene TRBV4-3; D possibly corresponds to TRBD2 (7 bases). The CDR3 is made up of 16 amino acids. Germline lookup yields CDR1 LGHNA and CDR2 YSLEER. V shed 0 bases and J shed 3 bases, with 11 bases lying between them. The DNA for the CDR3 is TGCGCCAGCAGCCAAGATGGGAGGGGGTACACCGGGGAGCTGTTTTTT. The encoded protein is CASSQDGRGYTGELFF.

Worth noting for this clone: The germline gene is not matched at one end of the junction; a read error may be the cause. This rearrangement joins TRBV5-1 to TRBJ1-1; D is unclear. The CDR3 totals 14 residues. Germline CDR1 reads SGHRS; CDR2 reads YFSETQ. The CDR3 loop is CASSPAPVNTEAFF. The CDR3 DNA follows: TGTGCCAGCAGCCCTGCGCCGGTGAACACTGAAGCTTTCTTT.